These 30 T cell receptor beta chains were sequenced from one sample in a study of T cell repertoires in aging, cancer and after chemotherapy. TCR beta rearrangements were amplified from peripheral blood genomic DNA. TRB rearrangements spanning V, D and J were amplified using mixed TRB-A/B primers. TCRdb passed the multiplex PCR reads through MiXCR, listing each CDR3 protein once. The sample records about 4,900 distinct CDR3 sequences, approximately 50% being singletons. The specimen was blood. These receptors were taken from a human donor in good health.

About this clonotype itself: The junction does not match germline at one end; this may be a read error. The rearrangement uses TRBV5-5 and TRBJ2-4; D remains ambiguous. The CDR3 is made up of 15 amino acids. Germline values: CDR1 SGHKS, CDR2 YYEKEE (reference sequence). The CDR3 loop reads CASSLDSLAKNIQYF. The CDR3 bases are TGCGCCAGCAGCTTGGATTCCTTAGCCAAAAACATTCAGTACTTC.

This clonotype was recorded a few times. V and J are TRBV19 and TRBJ2-2, with 10 positions matching TRBD1. Germline V CDR1 and CDR2: LNHDA, SQIVND (reference sequence). CDR3 length: 16 amino acids. Trimming removed 3 bases from V and 4 bases from J; junction bases left unmatched: 5. CDR3 nucleotides: TGTGCCAGTAGTATTCGGACAGGGGGAGTCACCGGGGAGCTGTTTTTT. Its protein is CASSIRTGGVTGELFF. Variable domain in full (rest from reference TRBV19 and TRBJ2-2): DGGITQSPKYLFRKEGQNVTLSCEQNLNHDAMYWYRQDPGQGLRLIYYSQIVNDFQKGDIAEGYSVSREKKESFPLTVTSAQKNPTAFYLCASSIRTGGVTGELFFGEGSRLTVL.

The rearrangement joins TRBV7-9 to TRBJ2-3; D call uncertain. With 1 base removed from V and 0 bases from J, the gap between germline ends came to 5 bases. Germline V CDR1 and CDR2: SEHNR, FQNEAQ (reference sequence). The CDR3 extends over 14 amino acids. CDR3 sequence reads: CASSLGRSTDTQYF. In DNA form, the CDR3 reads TGTGCCAGCAGCTTAGGACGGAGCACAGATACGCAGTATTTT.

This chain connects TRBV27 to TRBJ1-1; the D gene is possibly TRBD1 (5 bases). This CDR3 region has 15 residues. V was trimmed by 3 bases and J by 4 bases, leaving 15 bases between them. Per the germline V gene, CDR1 is MNHEY and CDR2 is SMNVEV (reference sequence). CDR3 residues: CASSLGSRVTTEAFF. In nucleotides, the CDR3 is TGTGCCAGCAGTTTGGGAAGCAGGGTGACCACTGAAGCTTTCTTT.

The chain carries TRBV11-2 and TRBJ1-6; weak D call: TRBD1 (6 bases). V lost 1 base and J 4 bases, leaving 8 bases between the germline ends. CDR1 and CDR2 (germline): SGHAT, FQNNGV. The CDR3 has 15 residues. DNA of the CDR3: TGTGCCAGCAGCTTAGGGACAGTTTATAATTCACCCCTCCACTTT. This translates into CASSLGTVYNSPLHF.

This clonotype was detected a few times. The rearrangement uses TRBV5-4 and TRBJ2-1, with 14 bases matching TRBD2. Trimming took 4 bases from V and 8 from J; bases not matched to a gene: 8. This CDR3 comprises 16 residues. CDR1 and CDR2 (germline): SGHNT, YYREEE (reference sequence). The CDR3 nucleotides are TGTGCCAGCAGCCCAGGGACTAGCGGGAGAGCGTATGAGCAGTTCTTC. Translation: CASSPGTSGRAYEQFF.

In the case of this clonotype: One junction end disagrees with the germline gene, perhaps due to a read error. The genes are TRBV5-3 and TRBJ2-2; 9 bases agree with TRBD1. TRBV5-3 is designated an ORF whose function remains uncertain. This CDR3 has 17 residues. The CDR3 region has the DNA TGCGCCAGCAGCCCACAACCGGGACAGGGCTCGACCGGGGAGCTGTTTTTT. As protein: CASSPQPGQGSTGELFF.

The chain uses TRBV19 and TRBJ2-7; D perhaps matches TRBD1 (5 bases). This CDR3 has 14 amino acids. Germline loops: CDR1 LNHDA, CDR2 SQIVND (reference sequence). Between the trimmed V and J ends, which lost 9 bases and 3 bases, there was a span of 18 bases. CDR3 region: CASSPGDRHYEQYF. The CDR3 DNA is TGTGCCAGCAGCCCCGGAGACAGACACTACGAGCAGTACTTC.

This chain links TRBV11-2 with TRBJ2-2; D possibly uses TRBD1 or TRBD2 (5 bases each). Trimming stripped 4 bases from V and 1 base from J, with 10 bases between. Germline V CDR1 and CDR2: SGHAT, FQNNGV. CDR3 size: 15 residues. The CDR3 protein is CASSSRDLNTGELFF. The CDR3 DNA follows: TGTGCCAGCAGCTCCCGGGACCTGAACACCGGGGAGCTGTTTTTT.

The V gene is TRBV27, the J gene TRBJ2-1, with TRBD2 as a possible D gene (5 bases). V lost 1 base, J lost 7 bases, and 8 bases lay in between. The germline gives CDR1 MNHEY, CDR2 SMNVEV (reference sequence). This CDR3 is 13 amino acids long. CDR3 amino acids: CASSLYGGNEQFF. The CDR3 nucleotides are TGTGCCAGCAGTTTATACGGCGGGAATGAGCAGTTCTTC.

This clonotype was detected a few times. The gene calls are TRBV29-1 and TRBJ2-1; no definite D call. This CDR3 has 14 amino acids. Germline CDR1 SQVTM, CDR2 ANQGSEA. Trimming left V 3 bases short and J 0 bases short, with 9 bases between. DNA for the CDR3: TGCAGCGTTGACGCGCCGAGCTCCTACAATGAGCAGTTCTTC. Its translation: CSVDAPSSYNEQFF.

The chain is built from TRBV29-1 and TRBJ2-1, with 9 bases fitting TRBD2. Germline V gene sequence: CDR1 SQVTM, CDR2 ANQGSEA. Unmatched junction bases numbered 4, after V lost 4 bases and J lost 6 bases. The CDR3 has 13 residues. The CDR3 is CSVGVAGVNEQFF. In DNA, the CDR3 is TGCAGCGTTGGGGTAGCGGGAGTCAATGAGCAGTTCTTC.

This clonotype has more than one count but fewer than ten. J is TRBJ2-1 and V is TRBV30; the D call may be TRBD1 or TRBD2 (7 bases each). Per the germline V gene, CDR1 is GTSNPN and CDR2 is SVGIG (reference sequence). CDR3 size: 13 residues. The V end lost 7 bases, the J end lost 8 bases, and 18 bases lay between the germline ends. The CDR3 spells CALSGGRVHEQFF. DNA of the CDR3: TGTGCCTTATCAGGGGGGAGGGTCCATGAGCAGTTCTTC. Supplemented by reference TRBV30 and TRBJ2-1, the full variable domain reads SQTIHQWPATLVQPVGSPLSLECTVEGTSNPNLYWYRQAAGRGLQLLFYSVGIGQISSEVPQNLSASRPQDRQFILSSKKLLLSDSGFYLCALSGGRVHEQFFGPGTRLTVL.

This rearrangement joins TRBV7-9 to TRBJ2-7, with D possibly matching TRBD2 (5 bases). This CDR3 comprises 14 residues. The ends were cut back, 5 bases at V and 4 bases at J, with 15 bases in the middle. Germline CDR1 SEHNR, CDR2 FQNEAQ (reference sequence). CDR3 residues: CASSAAAGGYEQYF. As DNA, the CDR3 is TGTGCCAGCAGCGCCGCTGCGGGCGGTTACGAGCAGTACTTC.

The gene calls are TRBV5-1 and TRBJ1-2, with 7 positions matching TRBD1. Per germline, CDR1 SGHRS and CDR2 YFSETQ. V was pared by 2 bases and J by 3 bases, with 10 bases of the junction left unmatched. This CDR3 has 16 amino acids. CDR3 sequence (DNA): TGCGCCAGCAGCTTTGAGGCGACAGGGATGGACTATGGCTACACCTTC. Its translation: CASSFEATGMDYGYTF.

V and J are TRBV11-1 and TRBJ2-1; 11 bases are a match to TRBD2. This CDR3 has 15 residues. With 4 bases clipped from V and 9 bases from J, the junction kept 8 bases outside the gene matches. Germline V CDR1 and CDR2: SGHAT, FQDESV (reference sequence). This chain's CDR3 is CASSSVAGGPGEQFF. CDR3 DNA sequence: TGTGCCAGCAGCTCCGTAGCGGGGGGGCCTGGTGAGCAGTTCTTC.

The rearrangement joins TRBV29-1 to TRBJ2-5, with a possible D match to TRBD2 (5 bases). Germline V lookup: CDR1 SQVTM, CDR2 ANQGSEA. Trimming removed 7 bases at V and 2 bases at J, with 8 bases between. The CDR3 is 11 amino acids. The CDR3 DNA follows: TGCAGCGCGGGATTTCAAGAGACCCAGTACTTC. Amino acids: CSAGFQETQYF.

V and J are TRBV6-6 and TRBJ2-1, with 10 bases lining up with TRBD1. Germline V gene lookup returns CDR1 MNHNY and CDR2 SVGAGI (reference sequence). Unmatched junction bases numbered 7, after V lost 4 bases and J lost 4 bases. The CDR3 length is 16 residues. This chain's CDR3 is CASSSTRTGGYNEQFF. The CDR3 nucleotides read TGTGCCAGCAGTTCAACACGGACAGGGGGGTACAATGAGCAGTTCTTC.

By share, this clonotype ranks as large. The genes are TRBV29-1 and TRBJ2-2; 11 bases are shared with TRBD1. The CDR3 contains 14 residues. V dropped 6 bases and J dropped 7; count of bases not matched to a gene: 7. The germline V gene has CDR1 SQVTM and CDR2 ANQGSEA. The CDR3 nucleotides read TGCAGCGTCCGGACAGGGGGCGCGGACGGGGAGCTGTTTTTT. Translated, it gives CSVRTGGADGELFF.

The V and J genes are TRBV6-5 and TRBJ1-2; D uncertain. Trimming took off 5 bases at V and 6 bases at J, with 10 bases between the two ends. Germline assignment: CDR1 MNHEY and CDR2 SVGAGI. The CDR3 runs to 12 residues. CDR3 region: CASSEGAHGYTF. The CDR3 DNA sequence: TGTGCCAGCAGTGAAGGCGCCCATGGCTACACCTTC.

The chain recombines TRBV19 with TRBJ2-6; 7 bases align to TRBD1. The CDR3 is 18 residues long. Germline V gene data show CDR1 as LNHDA and CDR2 as SQIVND (reference sequence). V trimming: 6 bases; J trimming: 2 bases; junction bases outside the gene matches: 13. CDR3 amino acids: CASSKSRQGLPGANVLTF. CDR3 nucleotides: TGTGCCAGTAGCAAGTCTCGACAGGGTTTACCTGGGGCCAACGTCCTGACTTTC.

The V call is TRBV7-2, the J call TRBJ2-3, with 7 bases aligning to TRBD1. Germline CDR1 SGHTA, CDR2 FQGNSA. The CDR3 totals 15 residues. V shed 1 base, J shed 2 bases, and the junction held 3 bases outside the gene matches. The CDR3 loop is CASSLGQGHTDTQYF. Here the CDR3 DNA reads TGTGCCAGCAGCTTAGGACAGGGTCACACAGATACGCAGTATTTT.

The chain joins TRBV27 to TRBJ1-2; TRBD1 aligns across 7 bases. Trimming cost V 5 bases and J 7 bases; bases outside gene matches: 13. CDR1 MNHEY and CDR2 SMNVEV come from the germline V gene (reference sequence). This CDR3 has 15 amino acids. The CDR3 DNA reads TGTGCCAGCAGTAGGTCCCAGGGGGGGACTCGTGGCTACACCTTC. Translated: CASSRSQGGTRGYTF.

The CDR3 DNA reads as TGTGCCACCAGTGCTAATAGTGTGAGCTCCTACAATGAGCAGTTCTTC. Translating it yields CATSANSVSSYNEQFF. The chain employs TRBV24-1 and TRBJ2-1; D is ambiguous. V was shortened by 5 bases and J by 0 bases, with 13 bases between the two germline ends. The CDR3 is 16 residues long. Germline CDR1 and CDR2: KGHDR and SFDVKD.

The rearrangement joins TRBV6-5 to TRBJ1-1; D possibly corresponds to TRBD1 (5 bases). The CDR3 extends over 16 amino acids. Between the trimmed V and J ends, which lost 0 bases and 5 bases, there was a span of 16 bases. Looked up from germline, CDR1 is MNHEY and CDR2 is SVGAGI. The DNA of the CDR3 is TGTGCCAGCAGTTACTCGTCTCGGACTTGGGGGACTGAAGCTTTCTTT. This encodes CASSYSSRTWGTEAFF.

This clonotype was seen more than once but under ten times. The CDR3 nucleotides are TGTGCCAGCAGTTCCCACAGGGGGCGCCTAGATACGCAGTATTTT. Amino acids: CASSSHRGRLDTQYF. The chain recombines TRBV27 with TRBJ2-3; TRBD1 aligns across 9 bases. Germline V gives CDR1 MNHEY, CDR2 SMNVEV (reference sequence). CDR3 length equals 15 residues. Germline trimming cut 4 bases from V and 5 bases from J; bases unmatched to any gene: 7.

The chain joins TRBV5-1 to TRBJ2-7; the D is unclear. Germline lookup yields CDR1 SGHRS and CDR2 YFSETQ. The CDR3 runs 12 residues. V was pared by 4 bases and J by 4 bases, with 9 bases between. The CDR3 sequence: CASSEDDYEQYF. As DNA, the CDR3 is TGCGCCAGCAGCGAAGACGATTACGAGCAGTACTTC.

This clonotype was counted only a few times. This CDR3 reads CASSPRGTTNEKLFF. As DNA, the CDR3 is TGTGCCAGCTCACCACGGGGGACAACTAATGAAAAACTGTTTTTT. The V gene is TRBV18, the J gene TRBJ1-4; TRBD1 is a possible D gene (5 bases). The CDR3 runs to 15 residues. Germline V gene lookup returns CDR1 KGHSH and CDR2 LQKENI. V lost 1 base and J lost 0, with 6 bases in between.

This chain links TRBV6-1 with TRBJ2-6; D is ambiguous. This CDR3 contains 15 residues. Germline values: CDR1 MNHNS, CDR2 SASEGT. V gave up 7 bases and J gave up 0 bases, with 10 bases separating them. This chain's CDR3 is CASTPASSGANVLTF. As DNA, the CDR3 is TGTGCCAGCACCCCCGCCTCCTCTGGGGCCAACGTCCTGACTTTC.

The rearrangement links TRBV20-1 to TRBJ2-1; D call uncertain. The CDR3 has 15 residues. V lost 1 base and J lost 6, with 16 bases in between. Germline V gives CDR1 DFQATT, CDR2 SNEGSKA (reference sequence). The CDR3 DNA reads as TGCAGTGCTAGAGCGGGCTCGTCCCGCGTCAATGAGCAGTTCTTC. Its protein product is CSARAGSSRVNEQFF.